A single sample is the source of the 15 T cell receptor beta chains below, sequenced in a study of cytomegalovirus exposure and HLA in healthy donors. It was with 60 Vbeta and 13 Jbeta primers that the PCR ran. TCRdb keeps only in-frame clones here, not all; method: immunoSEQ multiplex PCR. The table includes around 140,000 clones, about 80% detected once. The sample taken for sequencing was PBMCs. Source of these receptors: a woman aged 18-35 years in good health and CMV-seropositive.

The chain is built from TRBV29-1 and TRBJ2-5, with 7 bases fitting TRBD2. Germline CDR1 is SQVTM and CDR2 is ANQGSEA. The CDR3 runs to 14 residues. Losses at the gene ends were 6 bases for V and 7 bases for J; bases not matched to a gene: 14. Written as DNA, the CDR3 is TGCAGCGTCGACGAACGGGACTATCAGAGGACCCAGTACTTC. Amino acid sequence: CSVDERDYQRTQYF.

This chain connects TRBV2 to TRBJ2-7; 8 positions match TRBD2. The CDR3 contains 13 residues. V trimming: 11 bases; J trimming: 4 bases; junction bases outside the gene matches: 10. The V gene's germline CDR1 is SNHLY and CDR2 FYNNEI. CDR3 region: CAGKSGGQYEQYF. DNA for the CDR3: TGTGCCGGGAAAAGCGGGGGTCAATACGAGCAGTACTTC.

The rearrangement links TRBV23-1 to TRBJ1-3; D perhaps matches TRBD1 (5 bases). TRBV23-1 is an open reading frame, and its role is uncertain. Between the trimmed V and J ends, which lost 2 bases and 4 bases, there was a span of 15 bases. The CDR3 consists of 16 residues. This CDR3 is CASSQRLQARGNTIYF. As DNA, the CDR3 is TGCGCCAGCAGTCAACGATTACAGGCACGCGGAAACACCATATATTTT.

The rearrangement uses TRBV6-5 and TRBJ2-5; 11 nucleotides align to TRBD1. Gene TRBJ2-7 matches the end of the DNA better, so the J call may be wrong. CDR1 is MNHEY and CDR2 is SVGAGI in the germline V gene. The CDR3 has 14 residues. CDR3 in amino acids: CASSYLGTGGEQYF. Here the CDR3 DNA reads TGTGCCAGCAGTTACCTAGGGACAGGGGGCGAGCAGTACTTC.

The J gene is TRBJ2-5, the V gene TRBV5-1, with 14 bases fitting TRBD2. CDR3 length equals 17 residues. Germline V gives CDR1 SGHRS, CDR2 YFSETQ. V was clipped by 4 bases and J by 1 base; unmatched bases: 6. The CDR3 sequence: CASSPGTSGGFQETQYF. Here the CDR3 DNA reads TGCGCCAGCAGCCCGGGGACTAGCGGGGGATTCCAAGAGACCCAGTACTTC.

The chain has TRBV5-1 and TRBJ1-1; D ambiguous. Germline V gene sequence: CDR1 SGHRS, CDR2 YFSETQ. The germline V and J ends were trimmed by 0 bases and 7 bases, with 13 bases remaining between them. The CDR3 has 14 residues. The CDR3 nucleotides read TGCGCCAGCAGCTTGGCCGTGTCCGGAGGTGAAGCTTTCTTT. Protein product: CASSLAVSGGEAFF.

This rearrangement joins TRBV6-5 to TRBJ1-5; TRBD1 agrees at 7 bases. The V gene's germline CDR1 is MNHEY and CDR2 SVGAGI. The CDR3 has 14 amino acids. V was clipped by 5 bases and J by 5 bases; unmatched bases: 6. CDR3 bases: TGTGCCAGCAGTACCGACAGGGAGGATCAGCCCCAGCATTTT. Amino acid sequence: CASSTDREDQPQHF.

This clone was seen only once. V usage is TRBV4-1 and J usage is TRBJ2-5, with 7 positions matching TRBD1. CDR1 and CDR2 from the germline V gene are MGHRA and YSYEKL. This CDR3 has 16 amino acids. Trimming removed 4 bases from V and 6 bases from J; junction bases left unmatched: 14. In DNA form, the CDR3 reads TGCGCCAGCAGCCCTGAGGGGGCGGTCCTCAGTCAGACCCAGTACTTC. This encodes CASSPEGAVLSQTQYF.

The V call is TRBV9, the J call TRBJ2-7, with TRBD1 matching 7 bases. The end of the DNA aligns better with TRBJ2-1, so the J call may be wrong. Germline-derived CDR1 and CDR2 are SGDLS and YYNGEE. This CDR3 is 13 amino acids long. This chain's CDR3 is CASRRQGDNEQFF. The DNA for the CDR3 is TGTGCCAGCAGGAGACAGGGAGACAATGAGCAGTTCTTC.

This sequence joins TRBV5-1 and TRBJ2-7, with TRBD1 as a possible D gene (6 bases). Germline CDR1 is SGHRS and CDR2 is YFSETQ. The V end was cut by 4 bases, the J end by 1 base, with 9 bases between. The length of the CDR3 is 13 residues. Here the CDR3 reads CASSRDTSYEQYF. The CDR3 bases are TGCGCCAGCAGCCGGGACACATCCTACGAGCAGTACTTC.

The CDR3: CAWSLGAGGNEKLFF. CDR3 DNA sequence: TGTGCCTGGAGTTTGGGGGCCGGGGGGAATGAAAAACTGTTTTTT. The V gene is TRBV30, the J gene TRBJ1-4; maybe TRBD1 (6 bases). Germline values: CDR1 GTSNPN, CDR2 SVGIG (reference sequence). The V and J ends lost 2 bases and 5 bases respectively, with 15 bases between them. CDR3 length: 15 amino acids.

The genes are TRBV9 and TRBJ2-1; D gene ambiguous. The V end lost 0 bases, the J end lost 9 bases, and 16 bases lay between the germline ends. There are 15 residues in the CDR3. Germline CDR1 and CDR2: SGDLS and YYNGEE. CDR3 DNA sequence: TGTGCCAGCAGCGTAGCCACAGTTTCAAATGGTGAGCAGTTCTTC. This translates into CASSVATVSNGEQFF.

The DNA for the CDR3 is TGTGCCAGCAGCTTAGTACGAGGGACAGGGGGCTATGCTGGAAACACCATATATTTT. It specifies CASSLVRGTGGYAGNTIYF. The rearrangement links TRBV7-8 to TRBJ1-3, with 12 bases identical to TRBD1. The J segment lost 2 bases and the V segment lost 1 base, leaving 9 bases of the junction unmatched. CDR3 length: 19 amino acids. Germline lookup yields CDR1 SGHVS and CDR2 FQNEAQ.

The rearrangement links TRBV19 to TRBJ1-3, with 7 bases identical to TRBD1. Germline V gene sequence: CDR1 LNHDA, CDR2 SQIVND (reference sequence). The J segment lost 1 base and the V segment lost 3 bases, leaving 3 bases of the junction unmatched. The CDR3 consists of 15 residues. The DNA for the CDR3 is TGTGCCAGTAGTATTATACAGGGGTCTGGAAACACCATATATTTT. The encoded protein is CASSIIQGSGNTIYF.

This clone was detected once. The chain employs TRBV11-2 and TRBJ2-3; the D gene is possibly TRBD2 (5 bases). Trimming took 5 bases from V and 1 from J, leaving 19 bases between them. Germline CDR1 SGHAT, CDR2 FQNNGV. The length of the CDR3 is 17 residues. CDR3 protein: CASSGALAGRGTDTQYF. The CDR3 DNA is TGTGCCAGCAGCGGAGCCCTCGCGGGCCGAGGCACAGATACGCAGTATTTT.